The 5 T cell receptor beta chains reported below all come from one sample, sequenced in a study of T cells in Graves' hyperthyroidism and ophthalmopathy. The investigators amplified TCR beta CDR3 regions from RNA transcripts. During a first-round RT-PCR of the TCR CDR3, the HTBI primer set was used. One entry per CDR3 protein, called by TCRdb with MiXCR from the multiplex PCR reads. This sample has around 600,000 distinct CDR3 sequences; about 14% occur once, and the top ten carry under 15%. The sequencing input was blood. The receptors originated from a woman aged 45-60 years with Graves' ophthalmopathy.

This clonotype was seen repeatedly, ten times or more. The V gene is TRBV6-2 or TRBV6-3, the J gene TRBJ2-3; D uncertain. There are 13 residues in the CDR3. Trimming pared 0 bases from V and 8 bases from J, leaving 9 bases between. Germline-derived CDR1 and CDR2 are MNHEY and SVGEGT. The CDR3 loop reads CASSYSVRGTQYF. CDR3 sequence (DNA): TGTGCCAGCAGTTACTCAGTTAGAGGTACGCAGTATTTT.

The chain employs TRBV10-3 and TRBJ1-6; 7 nucleotides line up with TRBD1. Trimming took 2 bases from V and 7 from J; bases not matched to a gene: 5. The CDR3 runs to 15 residues. CDR1 is ENHRY and CDR2 is SYGVKD in the germline V gene. In DNA form, the CDR3 reads TGTGCCATCAGTGAGCTCGACAGGGTAAATTCACCCCTCCACTTT. This sequence encodes CAISELDRVNSPLHF.

There are many counts of this clonotype. The gene calls are TRBV12-5 and TRBJ2-1, with D perhaps TRBD1 (7 bases). The CDR3 totals 17 residues. With 1 base removed from V and 0 bases from J, the gap between germline ends came to 13 bases. The V gene's germline CDR1 is LGHNT and CDR2 FRNRAP. The CDR3 DNA is TGTGCTAGTGGTTTGGCACCAGGGGGGAGCTCCTACAATGAGCAGTTCTTC. Protein sequence: CASGLAPGGSSYNEQFF.

Ten or more counts support this clonotype. V and J are TRBV12-3 or TRBV12-4 and TRBJ1-5; D is perhaps TRBD1 (6 bases). Trimming shortened V by 3 bases and J by 3 bases, and 15 bases separated the two germline ends. The CDR3 runs to 16 residues. CDR3 nucleotide sequence: TGTGCCAGCAGTTTGTATTTCGGACAGTCCAATCAGCCCCAGCATTTT. It codes for CASSLYFGQSNQPQHF.

This clonotype has more than one count but fewer than ten. The chain links TRBV15 to TRBJ2-1; TRBD2 agrees at 11 bases. This CDR3 contains 15 residues. After removal of 5 bases from V and 3 bases from J, the junction contained 3 bases not matched to a gene. Per the germline V gene, CDR1 is LNHNV and CDR2 is YYDKDF (reference sequence). The CDR3 spells CATSLGTSGYNEQFF. In DNA form, the CDR3 reads TGTGCCACCAGCTTAGGGACTAGCGGCTACAATGAGCAGTTCTTC. Together with reference TRBV15 and TRBJ2-1, the CDR3 gives the full variable domain: DAMVIQNPRYQVTQFGKPVTLSCSQTLNHNVMYWYQQKSSQAPKLLFHYYDKDFNNEADTPDNFQSRRPNTSFCFLDIRSPGLGDTAMYLCATSLGTSGYNEQFFGPGTRLTVL.